This TCR beta chain was obtained from a study of T cells in Graves' hyperthyroidism and ophthalmopathy. As for the study in general: The blood sample was taken at first diagnosis, before treatment began.

This clonotype has at least ten counts. Ophthalmopathy cases met thresholds of Clinical Activity Score at least 3, NOSPECS grade at least 4 and duration under 3 months. Researchers barred patients who had uncontrolled infection, other autoimmune disease, pregnancy or lactation. The CDR3 extends over 18 amino acids. Trimming took 0 bases from V and 4 from J; bases not matched to a gene: 12. Germline V gene sequence: CDR1 DFQATT, CDR2 SNEGSKA (reference sequence). Amplified regions were TCR beta CDR3 sequences from RNA transcripts. Primed by the HTBI set, a first-round RT-PCR was run on the TCR CDR3. TCRdb redid the calling of the multiplex PCR reads with MiXCR, one entry per CDR3 protein. The table has hundreds of thousands of distinct CDR3 sequences, 15% to 20% seen once.

This receptor was obtained from a woman aged 18-30 years with Graves' ophthalmopathy. The rearrangement joins TRBV20-1 to TRBJ2-7; 13 bases match TRBD2. Sequenced input: blood. The CDR3 region is CSARDRRTSGSFWYEQYF. CDR3 DNA: TGCAGTGCTAGAGATCGGAGGACTAGCGGGAGCTTTTGGTACGAGCAGTACTTC.